This TCR beta chain was retrieved from a study of beta chain features in type 1 diabetes. Study-wide results and caveats: Because the template was cDNA, high-expressing cells might be over-represented. There was no resolution here of whether HLA type influences TCRB rearrangement.

CDR3 length equals 14 residues. CDR1 MDHEN and CDR2 SYDVKM come from the germline V gene. Germline trimming cut 6 bases from V and 6 bases from J; bases unmatched to any gene: 6. As to this clone: Its antigen is unidentified.

Every isolated RNA sample was fully reverse transcribed, so sequencing captured expressed TCRB transcripts. This table comes from immunoSEQ multiplex PCR, and its TCRdb copy is limited to in-frame clones, with some not included. There are some 900,000 clones in the sample; roughly 16% occur only once, and 0.023% lies in the top ten. The chain carries TRBV28 and TRBJ2-3; 10 positions match TRBD2. This receptor was obtained from a woman under 30 in good health. Sequencing used naive CD4+ T cells from blood. As DNA, the CDR3 is TGTGCCAGCAGGTCTAGCGGGAGTAGGGATACGCAGTATTTT. It specifies CASRSSGSRDTQYF.